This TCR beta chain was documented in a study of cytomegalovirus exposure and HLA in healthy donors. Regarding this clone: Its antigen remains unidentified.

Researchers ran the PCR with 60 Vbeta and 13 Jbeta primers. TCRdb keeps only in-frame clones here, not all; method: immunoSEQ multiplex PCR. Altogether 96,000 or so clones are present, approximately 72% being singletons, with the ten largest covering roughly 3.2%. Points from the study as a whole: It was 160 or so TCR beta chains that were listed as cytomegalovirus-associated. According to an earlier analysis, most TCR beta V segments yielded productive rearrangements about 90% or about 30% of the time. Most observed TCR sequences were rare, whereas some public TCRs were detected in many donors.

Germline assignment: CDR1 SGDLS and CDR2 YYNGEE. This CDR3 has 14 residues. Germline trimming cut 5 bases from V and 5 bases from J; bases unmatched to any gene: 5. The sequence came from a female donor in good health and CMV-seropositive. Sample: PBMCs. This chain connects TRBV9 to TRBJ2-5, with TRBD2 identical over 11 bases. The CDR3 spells CASSSSGRLETQYF. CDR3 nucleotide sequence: TGTGCCAGCAGTTCTAGCGGGAGGTTGGAGACCCAGTACTTC. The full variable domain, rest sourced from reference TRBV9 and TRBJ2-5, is DSGVTQTPKHLITATGQRVTLRCSPRSGDLSVYWYQQSLDQGLQFLIQYYNGEERAKGNILERFSAQQFPDLHSELNLSSLELGDSALYFCASSSSGRLETQYFGPGTRLLVL.